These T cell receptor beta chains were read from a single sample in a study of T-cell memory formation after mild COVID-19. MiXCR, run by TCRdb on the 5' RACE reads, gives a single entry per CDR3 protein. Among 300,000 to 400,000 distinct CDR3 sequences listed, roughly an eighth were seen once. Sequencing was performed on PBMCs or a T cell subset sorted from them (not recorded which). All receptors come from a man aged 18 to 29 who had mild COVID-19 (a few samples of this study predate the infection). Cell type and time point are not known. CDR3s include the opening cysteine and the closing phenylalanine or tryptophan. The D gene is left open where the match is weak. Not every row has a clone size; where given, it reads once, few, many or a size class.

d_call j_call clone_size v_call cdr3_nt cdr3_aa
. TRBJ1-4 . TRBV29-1 TGCAGCGTTGAAGGTGAGGGTCCGGATGAAAAACTGTTTTTT CSVEGEGPDEKLFF
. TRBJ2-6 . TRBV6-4 TGTGCCAGCAGTGACGTAACAGCCTTTGAGGTCAACGTCCTGACTTTC CASSDVTAFEVNVLTF
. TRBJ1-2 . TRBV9 TGTGCCAGCAGCGTAGCGGGACATGACTATGGCTACACCTTC CASSVAGHDYGYTF
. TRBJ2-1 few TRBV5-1 TGCGCCAGCAGCCTAGGGGGGACACCCGAGGAGCAGTTCTTC CASSLGGTPEEQFF
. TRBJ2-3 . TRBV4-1 TGCGCCAGCAGCCAAGAGACGATGCCTAGCACAGATACGCAGTATTTT CASSQETMPSTDTQYF
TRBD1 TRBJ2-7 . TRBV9 TGTGCCAGCAGCGTTGGGGGACAGGCCACCTACGAGCAGTACTTC CASSVGGQATYEQYF
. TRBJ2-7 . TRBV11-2 TGTGCCAGCAAGGGGATTCAGAGCTACGAGCAGTACTTC CASKGIQSYEQYF
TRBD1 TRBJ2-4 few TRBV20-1 TGCAGTGCCCGTGACAGGGTAGCCAAAAACATTCAGTACTTC CSARDRVAKNIQYF
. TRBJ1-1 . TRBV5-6 TGTGCCAGCAGCCTGGTTGATGGGGGTCGTACTGAAGCTTTCTTT CASSLVDGGRTEAFF
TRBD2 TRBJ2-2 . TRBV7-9 TGTGCCAGCAGCTCGGGATCCGCCGGGGGGACCGGGGAGCTGTTTTTT CASSSGSAGGTGELFF
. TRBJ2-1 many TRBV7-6 TGTGCCAGCAGCCCCGGGCAGGTTTACAATGAGCAGTTCTTC CASSPGQVYNEQFF
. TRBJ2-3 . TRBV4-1 TGCGCCAGCAGCCAATATCCGGGGAGCATCGGTACGCAGTATTTT CASSQYPGSIGTQYF
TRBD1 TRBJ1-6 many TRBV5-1 TGCGCCAGCAGCCCGAAGGGGACAGGGGCCTCACCCCTCCACTTT CASSPKGTGASPLHF
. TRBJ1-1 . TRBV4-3 TGCGCCAGCAGTCTTCTTACGGGAAACACTGAAGCTTTCTTT CASSLLTGNTEAFF